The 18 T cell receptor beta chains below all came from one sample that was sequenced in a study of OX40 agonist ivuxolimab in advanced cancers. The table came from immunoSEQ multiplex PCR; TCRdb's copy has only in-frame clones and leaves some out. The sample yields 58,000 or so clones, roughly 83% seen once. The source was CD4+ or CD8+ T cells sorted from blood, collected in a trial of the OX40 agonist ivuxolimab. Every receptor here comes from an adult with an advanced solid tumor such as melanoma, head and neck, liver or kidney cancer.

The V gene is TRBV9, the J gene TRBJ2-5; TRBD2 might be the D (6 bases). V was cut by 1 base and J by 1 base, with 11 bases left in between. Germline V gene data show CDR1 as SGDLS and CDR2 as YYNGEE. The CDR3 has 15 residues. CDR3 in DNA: TGTGCCAGCAGCGTACTAGCGACTATCCAAGAGACCCAGTACTTC. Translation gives CASSVLATIQETQYF.

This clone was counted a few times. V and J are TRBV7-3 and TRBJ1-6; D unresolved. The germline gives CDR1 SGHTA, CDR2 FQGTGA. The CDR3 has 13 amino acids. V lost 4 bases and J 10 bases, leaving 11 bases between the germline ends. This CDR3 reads CASSYADRSPLHF. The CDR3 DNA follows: TGTGCCAGCAGCTACGCGGACCGATCACCCCTCCACTTT.

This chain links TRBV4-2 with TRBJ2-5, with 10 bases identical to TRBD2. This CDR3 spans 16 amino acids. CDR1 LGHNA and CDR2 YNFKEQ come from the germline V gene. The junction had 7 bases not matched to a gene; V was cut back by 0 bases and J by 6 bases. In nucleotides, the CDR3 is TGTGCCAGCAGCCAAGATTTAGCGGGGGGCGGGAAGACCCAGTACTTC. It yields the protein CASSQDLAGGGKTQYF.

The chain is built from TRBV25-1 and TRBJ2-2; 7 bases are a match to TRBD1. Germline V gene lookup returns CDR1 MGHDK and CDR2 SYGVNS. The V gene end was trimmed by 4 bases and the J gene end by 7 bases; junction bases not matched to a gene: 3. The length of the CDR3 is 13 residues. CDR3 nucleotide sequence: TGTGCCAGCAGTGGAACAGGGGTCGGGGAGCTGTTTTTT. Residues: CASSGTGVGELFF.

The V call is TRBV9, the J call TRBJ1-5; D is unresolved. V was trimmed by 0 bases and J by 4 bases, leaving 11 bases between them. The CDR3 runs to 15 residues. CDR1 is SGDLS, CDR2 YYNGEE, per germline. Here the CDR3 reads CASSVGPGGNQPQHF. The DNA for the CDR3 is TGTGCCAGCAGCGTAGGCCCCGGCGGGAATCAGCCCCAGCATTTT.

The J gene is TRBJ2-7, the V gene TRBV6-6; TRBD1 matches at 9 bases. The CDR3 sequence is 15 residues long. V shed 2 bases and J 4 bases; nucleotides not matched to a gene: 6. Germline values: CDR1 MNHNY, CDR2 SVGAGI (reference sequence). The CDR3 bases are TGTGCCAGCAGTTACCAGACAGGGGGGCCATACGAGCAGTACTTC. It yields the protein CASSYQTGGPYEQYF.

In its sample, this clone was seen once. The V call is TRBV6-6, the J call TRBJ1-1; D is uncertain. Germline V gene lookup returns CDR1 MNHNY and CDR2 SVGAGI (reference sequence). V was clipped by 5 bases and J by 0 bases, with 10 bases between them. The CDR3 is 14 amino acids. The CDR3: CASSTPVMNTEAFF. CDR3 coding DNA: TGTGCCAGCAGTACTCCGGTGATGAACACTGAAGCTTTCTTT.

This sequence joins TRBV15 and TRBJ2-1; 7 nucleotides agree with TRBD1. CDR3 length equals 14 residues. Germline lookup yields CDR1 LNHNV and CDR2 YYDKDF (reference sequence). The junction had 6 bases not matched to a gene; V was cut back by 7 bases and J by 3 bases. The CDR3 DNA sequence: TGTGCCACCATCGCCGGGACAGACTACAATGAGCAGTTCTTC. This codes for CATIAGTDYNEQFF.

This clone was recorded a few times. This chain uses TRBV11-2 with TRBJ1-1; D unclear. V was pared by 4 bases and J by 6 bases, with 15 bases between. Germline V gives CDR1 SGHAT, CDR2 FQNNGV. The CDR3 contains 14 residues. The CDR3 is CASSSGRGASEAFF. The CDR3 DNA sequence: TGTGCCAGCAGCTCGGGTCGGGGAGCCTCTGAAGCTTTCTTT.

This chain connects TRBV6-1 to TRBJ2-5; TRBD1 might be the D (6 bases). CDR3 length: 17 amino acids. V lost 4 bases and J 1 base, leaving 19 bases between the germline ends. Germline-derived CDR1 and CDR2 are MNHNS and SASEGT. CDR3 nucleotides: TGTGCCAGCAGTGGGGCCCGACAGGAACAACTCCAAGAGACCCAGTACTTC. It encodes CASSGARQEQLQETQYF.

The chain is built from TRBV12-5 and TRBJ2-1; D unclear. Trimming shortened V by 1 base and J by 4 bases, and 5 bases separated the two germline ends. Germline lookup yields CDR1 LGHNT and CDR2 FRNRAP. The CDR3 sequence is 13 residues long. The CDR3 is CASGLDRYNEQFF. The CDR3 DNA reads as TGTGCTAGTGGTTTGGACCGATACAATGAGCAGTTCTTC.

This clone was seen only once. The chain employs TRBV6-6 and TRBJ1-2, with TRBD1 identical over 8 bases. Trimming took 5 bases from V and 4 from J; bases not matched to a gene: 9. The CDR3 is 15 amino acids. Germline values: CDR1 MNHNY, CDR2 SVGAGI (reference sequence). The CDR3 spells CASSQTQGVVYGYTF. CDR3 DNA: TGTGCCAGCAGTCAAACACAGGGGGTGGTCTATGGCTACACCTTC.

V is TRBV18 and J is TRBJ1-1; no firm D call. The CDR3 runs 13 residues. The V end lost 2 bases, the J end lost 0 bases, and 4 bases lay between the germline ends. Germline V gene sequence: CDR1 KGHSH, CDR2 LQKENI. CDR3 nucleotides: TGTGCCAGCTCACCAGAAATGAACACTGAAGCTTTCTTT. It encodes CASSPEMNTEAFF.

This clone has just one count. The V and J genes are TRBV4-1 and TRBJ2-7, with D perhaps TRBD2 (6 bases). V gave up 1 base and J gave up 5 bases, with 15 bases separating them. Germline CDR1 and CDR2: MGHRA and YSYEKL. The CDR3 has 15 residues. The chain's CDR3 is CASSQGSGSRDEQYF. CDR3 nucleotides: TGCGCCAGCAGCCAAGGGTCCGGGAGTAGGGACGAGCAGTACTTC.

The chain's CDR3 is CASSVGTRGETQYF. The CDR3 region has the DNA TGTGCCAGCAGCGTCGGGACTCGAGGGGAGACCCAGTACTTC. This rearrangement joins TRBV9 to TRBJ2-5, with D possibly being TRBD2 (6 bases). Trimming shortened V by 2 bases and J by 5 bases, and 13 bases separated the two germline ends. Per germline, CDR1 SGDLS and CDR2 YYNGEE. This CDR3 comprises 14 residues. The whole variable domain, remainder taken from reference TRBV9 and TRBJ2-5, is DSGVTQTPKHLITATGQRVTLRCSPRSGDLSVYWYQQSLDQGLQFLIQYYNGEERAKGNILERFSAQQFPDLHSELNLSSLELGDSALYFCASSVGTRGETQYFGPGTRLLVL.

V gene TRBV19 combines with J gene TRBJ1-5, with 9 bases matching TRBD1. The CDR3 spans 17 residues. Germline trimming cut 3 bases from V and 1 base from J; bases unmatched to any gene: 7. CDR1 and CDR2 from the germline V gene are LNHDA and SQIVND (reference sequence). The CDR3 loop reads CASSMGTGRLSNQPQHF. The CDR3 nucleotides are TGTGCCAGTAGTATGGGGACAGGGAGGTTGAGCAATCAGCCCCAGCATTTT.

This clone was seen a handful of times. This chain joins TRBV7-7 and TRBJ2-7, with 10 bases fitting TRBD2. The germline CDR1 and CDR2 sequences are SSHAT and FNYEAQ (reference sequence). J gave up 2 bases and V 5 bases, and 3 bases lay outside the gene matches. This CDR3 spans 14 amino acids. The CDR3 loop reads CASSPLAGAYEQYF. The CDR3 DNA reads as TGTGCCAGCAGCCCGCTAGCGGGAGCCTACGAGCAGTACTTC. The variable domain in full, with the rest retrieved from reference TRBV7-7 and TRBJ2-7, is GAGVSQSPRYKVTKRGQDVTLRCDPISSHATLYWYQQALGQGPEFLTYFNYEAQPDKSGLPSDRFSAERPEGSISTLTIQRTEQRDSAMYRCASSPLAGAYEQYFGPGTRLTVT.

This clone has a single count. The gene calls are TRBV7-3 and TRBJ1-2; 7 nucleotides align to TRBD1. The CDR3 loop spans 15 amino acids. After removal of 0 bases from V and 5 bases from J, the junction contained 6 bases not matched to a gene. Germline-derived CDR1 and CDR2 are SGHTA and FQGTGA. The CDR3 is CASSLTGGQSYGYTF. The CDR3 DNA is TGTGCCAGCAGCTTAACGGGGGGACAGAGTTATGGCTACACCTTC. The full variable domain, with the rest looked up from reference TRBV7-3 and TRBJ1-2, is GAGVSQTPSNKVTEKGKYVELRCDPISGHTALYWYRQSLGQGPEFLIYFQGTGAADDSGLPNDRFFAVRPEGSVSTLKIQRTERGDSAVYLCASSLTGGQSYGYTFGSGTRLTVV.